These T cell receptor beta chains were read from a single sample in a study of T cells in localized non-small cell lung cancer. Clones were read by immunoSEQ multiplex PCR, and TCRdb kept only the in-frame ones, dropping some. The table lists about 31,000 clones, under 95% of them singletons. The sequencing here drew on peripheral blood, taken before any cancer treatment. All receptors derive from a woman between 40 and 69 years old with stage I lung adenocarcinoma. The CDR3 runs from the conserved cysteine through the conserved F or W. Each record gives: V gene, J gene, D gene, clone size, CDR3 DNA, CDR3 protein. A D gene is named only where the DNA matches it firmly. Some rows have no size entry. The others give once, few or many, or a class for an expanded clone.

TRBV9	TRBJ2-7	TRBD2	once	TGTGCCAGCAGCGGCACTAGAGGGAGCGGGATTGCGATAGACGAGCAGTACTTC	CASSGTRGSGIAIDEQYF
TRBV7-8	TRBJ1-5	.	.	TGTGCCAGCAGCTTATTGCCCCGGACAGCCTCTAAACAGCCCCAGCATTTT	CASSLLPRTASKQPQHF
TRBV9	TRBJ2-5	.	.	TGTGCCAGCAGCGTCACCCTGGGACACCAAGAGACCCAGTACTTC	CASSVTLGHQETQYF
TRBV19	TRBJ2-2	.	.	TGTGCCAGTAGTATGGTCCCAGGGAACACCGGGGAGCTGTTTTTT	CASSMVPGNTGELFF
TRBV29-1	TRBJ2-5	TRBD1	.	TGCAGCGTTTCAAGGGGGCGGGAGACCCAGTACTTC	CSVSRGRETQYF
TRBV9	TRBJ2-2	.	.	TGTGCCAGCAGCGTTGAGACAAACACCGGGGAGCTGTTTTTT	CASSVETNTGELFF
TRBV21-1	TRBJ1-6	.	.	TGTGCCAGCAGCAAAGAGGGGGTCGGCACAGGGGAGGGGAATTCACCCCTCCACTTT	CASSKEGVGTGEGNSPLHF
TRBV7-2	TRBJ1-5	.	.	TGTGCCAGCAGCCCCGGGGTCTCCTCGAGTCAGCCCCAGCATTTT	CASSPGVSSSQPQHF
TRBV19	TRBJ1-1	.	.	TGTGCCAGTAGACCGGGCATGGAAACTGAAGCTTTCTTT	CASRPGMETEAFF
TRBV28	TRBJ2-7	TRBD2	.	TGTGCCAGCAGTCCGACCGGGGTTGGCGGGGGGAGCTCCTACGAGCAGTACTTC	CASSPTGVGGGSSYEQYF